Sequencing of this TCR beta chain was carried out in a study of breast tumors, draining lymph nodes, adjacent tissues. The study, taken as a whole, reports: Compared with basal-like, luminal-like tumors shared significantly more repertoire with nontumor tissue.

The lymph nodes were axillary draining lymph nodes from breast cancer patients. In regard to this clonotype: The antigen is undetermined.

The V end lost 5 bases, the J end lost 5 bases, and 18 bases lay between the germline ends. CDR1 and CDR2 from the germline V gene are SGHNT and YENEEA. The CDR3 contains 15 residues. TCRdb recomputed calls from the multiplex PCR reads with MiXCR, one row per CDR3 protein. The sample has about 180,000 distinct CDR3 sequences; about 30% are singletons. Sequenced material: axillary lymph node tissue. The origin of this receptor is a female donor with breast cancer. Some clones in this sample may be carry-over from other donors' samples. This chain joins TRBV11-3 and TRBJ1-1, with a weak D call TRBD1 (6 bases). Here the CDR3 reads CASSPPRGASTEAFF. CDR3 DNA: TGTGCCAGCAGCCCCCCCCGGGGGGCGAGTACTGAAGCTTTCTTT.